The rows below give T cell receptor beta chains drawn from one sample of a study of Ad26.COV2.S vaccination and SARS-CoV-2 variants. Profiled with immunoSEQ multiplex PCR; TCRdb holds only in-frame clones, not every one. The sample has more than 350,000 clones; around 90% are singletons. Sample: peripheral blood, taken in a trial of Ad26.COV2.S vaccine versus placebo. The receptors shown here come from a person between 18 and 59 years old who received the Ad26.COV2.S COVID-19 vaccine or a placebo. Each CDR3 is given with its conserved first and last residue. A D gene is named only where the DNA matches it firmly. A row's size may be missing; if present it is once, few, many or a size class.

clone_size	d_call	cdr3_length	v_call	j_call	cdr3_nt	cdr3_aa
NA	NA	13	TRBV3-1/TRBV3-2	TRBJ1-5	TGTGCCAGCAGCCCCTCGACGGGTCAGCCCCAGCATTTT	CASSPSTGQPQHF
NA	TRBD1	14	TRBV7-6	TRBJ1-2	TGTGCCAGCAGCTCTGGACAGGGGAACTATGGCTACACCTTC	CASSSGQGNYGYTF
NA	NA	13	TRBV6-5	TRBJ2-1	TGTGCCAGCAGCCGAACGAAGTTGGATGAGCAGTTCTTC	CASSRTKLDEQFF
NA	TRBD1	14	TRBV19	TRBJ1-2	TGTGCCAGTAGTAACCACAGGGGGGTACGGGGCTACACCTTC	CASSNHRGVRGYTF
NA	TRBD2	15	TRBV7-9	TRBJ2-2	TGTGCCAGCAGCTCTCAGACTAGCGGGAGATGGGAGCTGTTTTTT	CASSSQTSGRWELFF
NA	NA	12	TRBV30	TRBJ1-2	TGTGCCTGGAGTGTACCCGGGGATGGCTACACCTTC	CAWSVPGDGYTF
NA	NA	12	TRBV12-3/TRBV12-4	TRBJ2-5	TGTGCCAGCAGTTCGGGAGAAGAGACCCAGTACTTC	CASSSGEETQYF
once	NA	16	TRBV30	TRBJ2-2	TGTGCCTGGAGTAAGTCTTGGGGGAGAGGCACCGGGGAGCTGTTTTTT	CAWSKSWGRGTGELFF
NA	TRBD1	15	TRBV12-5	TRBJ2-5	TGTGCTAGTGGTTTTTTGACAGGGGGAATGGAGACCCAGTACTTC	CASGFLTGGMETQYF
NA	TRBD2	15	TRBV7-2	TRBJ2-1	TGTGCCAGCAACACTCCACTAGCGGGAGTGAATGAGCAGTTCTTC	CASNTPLAGVNEQFF
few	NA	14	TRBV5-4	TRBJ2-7	TGTGCCAGCAGCCCTGGACAAAACTCCTACGAGCAGTACTTC	CASSPGQNSYEQYF
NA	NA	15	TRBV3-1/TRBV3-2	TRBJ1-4	TGTGCCAGCAGCCAAGGGGCTTCTAATAATGAAAAACTGTTTTTT	CASSQGASNNEKLFF
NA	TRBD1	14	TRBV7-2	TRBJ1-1	TGTGCCAGCAGCTCGCGACAGGGGATCACTGAAGCTTTCTTT	CASSSRQGITEAFF
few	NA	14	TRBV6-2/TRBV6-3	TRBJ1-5	TGTGCCAGCAGTTACGGACACATCAATCAGCCCCAGCATTTT	CASSYGHINQPQHF
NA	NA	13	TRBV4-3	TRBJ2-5	TGCGCCAGCAGCCAAGACAGGGGAGAGACCCAGTACTTC	CASSQDRGETQYF
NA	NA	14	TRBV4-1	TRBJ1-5	TGCGCCAGCAGCCAAGCATTAGGGATCCAGCCCCAGCATTTT	CASSQALGIQPQHF
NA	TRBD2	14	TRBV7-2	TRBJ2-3	TGTGCCAGCAGCTTAGTTGCGGGAGAATATACGCAGTATTTT	CASSLVAGEYTQYF
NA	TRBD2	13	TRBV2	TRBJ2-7	TGTGCCAGCAGCCCTACCGGGGGGGAAGAGCAGTACTTC	CASSPTGGEEQYF
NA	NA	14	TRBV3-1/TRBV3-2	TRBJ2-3	TGTGCCAGCAGCCAAGATGTCCTCACAGATACGCAGTATTTT	CASSQDVLTDTQYF
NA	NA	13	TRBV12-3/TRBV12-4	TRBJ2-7	TGTGCCAGCAGTTTCACCCTGGGGGGCGAGCAGTACTTC	CASSFTLGGEQYF
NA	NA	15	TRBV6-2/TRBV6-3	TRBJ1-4	TGTGCCAGCAGTAAAACAGGTGTTACTAATGAAAAACTGTTTTTT	CASSKTGVTNEKLFF
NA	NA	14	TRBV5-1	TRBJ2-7	TGCGCCAGCAGCACCCCGGGACCGGCCTACGAGCAGTACTTC	CASSTPGPAYEQYF
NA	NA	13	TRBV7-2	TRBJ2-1	TGTGCCAGCACCCTAAGCTCCTACAATGAGCAGTTCTTC	CASTLSSYNEQFF
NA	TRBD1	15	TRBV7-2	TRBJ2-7	TGTGCCAGCAGCTTGAGACAGGGGGCAGGCTACGAGCAGTACTTC	CASSLRQGAGYEQYF
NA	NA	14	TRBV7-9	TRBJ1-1	TGTGCCAGCAGCCAAACACAGGTGAACACTGAAGCTTTCTTT	CASSQTQVNTEAFF
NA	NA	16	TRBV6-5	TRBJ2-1	TGTGCCAGCAGTTACCGTCGGGGGAGATCTTACAATGAGCAGTTCTTC	CASSYRRGRSYNEQFF
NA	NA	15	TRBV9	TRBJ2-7	TGTGCCAGCAGCGTAGCAGACCTAGGGGCCTACGAGCAGTACTTC	CASSVADLGAYEQYF
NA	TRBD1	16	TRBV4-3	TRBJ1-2	TGCGCCAGCAGCCAAGCCTCTGACAGGGGAAACTATGGCTACACCTTC	CASSQASDRGNYGYTF
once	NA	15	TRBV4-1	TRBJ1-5	TGCGCCAGCAGCCGGAAGGGAGAATACAATCAGCCCCAGCATTTT	CASSRKGEYNQPQHF
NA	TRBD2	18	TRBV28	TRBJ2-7	TGTGCCAGCACCCGCCGGTTGGGACTAGCGGGAGTCCCCTACGAGCAGTACTTC	CASTRRLGLAGVPYEQYF
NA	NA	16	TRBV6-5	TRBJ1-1	TGTGCCAGCAGTTACTCGAGAACCCTCTTGAACACTGAAGCTTTCTTT	CASSYSRTLLNTEAFF
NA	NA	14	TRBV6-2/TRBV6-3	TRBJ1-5	TGTGCCAGCAGTTACCTCGCGGGGAGGCAGCCCCAGCATTTT	CASSYLAGRQPQHF
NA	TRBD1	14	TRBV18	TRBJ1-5	TGTGCCAGCTCACCCGGACAGGGCGGTCAGCCCCAGCATTTT	CASSPGQGGQPQHF
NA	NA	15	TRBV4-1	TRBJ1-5	TGCGCCAGCAGCCCATTAGCATCAGGGAATCAGCCCCAGCATTTT	CASSPLASGNQPQHF
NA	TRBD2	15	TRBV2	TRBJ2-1	TGTGCCAGCAGTCCCGCTAGCGGGAGTTACAATGAGCAGTTCTTC	CASSPASGSYNEQFF
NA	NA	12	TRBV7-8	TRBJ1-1	TGTGCCAGCAGCCCAACGGGGGTTTGGGCTTTCTTT	CASSPTGVWAFF
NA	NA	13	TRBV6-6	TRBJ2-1	TGTGCCAGCAGTTACTCGAGAGAGGGTGAGCAGTTCTTC	CASSYSREGEQFF
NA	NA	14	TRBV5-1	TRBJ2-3	TGCGCCAGCAGCTTGGCACGGGCCCCAGATACGCAGTATTTT	CASSLARAPDTQYF
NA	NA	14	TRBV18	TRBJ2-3	TGTGCCAGCTCACCAAGCAGGAACGCAGATACGCAGTATTTT	CASSPSRNADTQYF
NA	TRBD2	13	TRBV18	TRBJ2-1	TGTGCCAGCTCACCACAAACTAGCGACGAGCAGTTCTTC	CASSPQTSDEQFF